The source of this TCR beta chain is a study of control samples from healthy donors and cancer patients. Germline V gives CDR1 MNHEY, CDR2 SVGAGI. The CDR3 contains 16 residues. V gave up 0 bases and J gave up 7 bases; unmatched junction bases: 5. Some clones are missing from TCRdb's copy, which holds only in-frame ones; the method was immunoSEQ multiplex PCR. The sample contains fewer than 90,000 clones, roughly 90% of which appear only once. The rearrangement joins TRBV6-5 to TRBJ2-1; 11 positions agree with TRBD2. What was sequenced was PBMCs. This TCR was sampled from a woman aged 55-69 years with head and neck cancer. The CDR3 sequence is CASSYSVTSGRNEQFF. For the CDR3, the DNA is TGTGCCAGCAGTTACTCGGTCACTAGCGGGAGAAATGAGCAGTTCTTC.